Listed below are T cell receptor beta chains from one sample, sequenced in a study of T-cell reconstitution after alpha-beta-depleted transplantation in children. A single record per CDR3 protein comes from TCRdb applying MiXCR to the PCR reads. The sample has roughly 500,000 distinct CDR3 sequences, over 25% seen once. This sample comprised PBMCs from the stem cell graft donor, obtained from the stem cell graft. Every receptor here comes from a human donor who donated a stem cell graft to a child with aplastic anemia. CDR3s include the opening cysteine and the closing phenylalanine or tryptophan. Each record gives: V gene, D gene, J gene, clone size, CDR3 protein, CDR3 DNA. The D gene is left open where the match is weak. A clone size is listed for some rows: how often the clone was seen (once, few, many), or a class if it is expanded.

V: TRBV30; D: NA; J: TRBJ2-7; size: NA; CDR3: CAWSPQWGVELLNEQYF; DNA: TGTGCCTGGAGTCCCCAATGGGGGGTAGAGTTGTTAAACGAGCAGTACTTC
V: TRBV29-1; D: NA; J: TRBJ2-2; size: few; CDR3: CSAGLDAWELFF; DNA: TGCAGCGCGGGACTGGATGCGTGGGAGCTGTTTTTT
V: TRBV12-3/TRBV12-4; D: TRBD2; J: TRBJ2-1; size: NA; CDR3: CASSSLANEQFF; DNA: TGCGCCAGCAGCTCACTAGCGAATGAGCAGTTCTTC
V: TRBV12-3/TRBV12-4; D: NA; J: TRBJ2-1; size: few; CDR3: CASSSPGSSYNEQFF; DNA: TGTGCCAGCAGTTCCCCAGGGAGCTCCTACAATGAGCAGTTCTTC
V: TRBV27; D: TRBD1; J: TRBJ2-3; size: NA; CDR3: CASSWTGGNQADTQYF; DNA: TGTGCCAGCAGTTGGACAGGGGGTAATCAGGCAGATACGCAGTATTTT
V: TRBV19; D: NA; J: TRBJ1-5; size: NA; CDR3: CASSMGQLVMPQHF; DNA: TGTGCCAGTAGTATGGGCCAGCTTGTAATGCCCCAGCATTTT
V: TRBV5-1; D: NA; J: TRBJ1-4; size: once; CDR3: CASRSIATNEKLFF; DNA: TGCGCCAGCAGGTCGATTGCAACTAATGAAAAACTGTTTTTT
V: TRBV20-1; D: NA; J: TRBJ2-3; size: few; CDR3: CSARDRLISTDTQYF; DNA: TGCAGTGCTAGAGACAGATTAATTAGCACAGATACGCAGTATTTT
V: TRBV10-1; D: NA; J: TRBJ1-1; size: few; CDR3: CASSGTRNTEAFF; DNA: TGCGCCAGCAGTGGGACAAGGAACACTGAAGCTTTCTTT
V: TRBV7-9; D: TRBD1; J: TRBJ1-5; size: NA; CDR3: CASSLGTGGENQPQHF; DNA: TGTGCCAGCAGCCTCGGGACAGGGGGCGAGAATCAGCCCCAGCATTTT
V: TRBV12-3/TRBV12-4; D: TRBD1; J: TRBJ1-4; size: NA; CDR3: CASSRPGTGLEKLFF; DNA: TGTGCCAGCAGTCGGCCAGGGACAGGGTTGGAAAAACTGTTTTTT
V: TRBV27; D: NA; J: TRBJ2-2; size: few; CDR3: CASSLRPPPNTGELFF; DNA: TGTGCCAGCAGTTTGAGGCCTCCTCCTAACACCGGGGAGCTGTTTTTT
V: TRBV5-1; D: TRBD1; J: TRBJ1-1; size: few; CDR3: CASSLGDREGNTEAFF; DNA: TGCGCCAGCAGCTTGGGGGACAGGGAGGGGAACACTGAAGCTTTCTTT
V: TRBV12-3/TRBV12-4; D: NA; J: TRBJ2-2; size: few; CDR3: CASSSSGGGRTGELFF; DNA: TGTGCCAGCAGCAGTAGCGGAGGGGGACGCACCGGGGAGCTGTTTTTT
V: TRBV5-4; D: TRBD2; J: TRBJ2-7; size: NA; CDR3: CASSFEPGLAGYSYERYF; DNA: TGTGCCAGCAGCTTCGAACCAGGACTAGCGGGCTACTCCTACGAGCGGTACTTC
V: TRBV7-2; D: NA; J: TRBJ2-1; size: NA; CDR3: CASTSGTQTYNEQFF; DNA: TGTGCCAGCACCTCCGGGACCCAAACCTACAATGAGCAGTTCTTC
V: TRBV6-5; D: NA; J: TRBJ2-3; size: NA; CDR3: CASSFPRGTQYF; DNA: TGTGCCAGCAGTTTCCCCCGGGGTACGCAGTATTTT
V: TRBV7-2; D: NA; J: TRBJ2-2; size: few; CDR3: CASSYRDLKNTGELFF; DNA: TGTGCCAGCAGCTACCGGGACTTAAAGAACACCGGGGAGCTGTTTTTT
V: TRBV11-1; D: NA; J: TRBJ2-5; size: few; CDR3: CASSISGTILKYQETQYF; DNA: TGTGCCAGCAGCATCTCAGGGACCATACTTAAGTACCAAGAGACCCAGTACTTC
V: TRBV18; D: NA; J: TRBJ1-4; size: NA; CDR3: CASSPDAVGEKLFF; DNA: TGTGCCAGCTCACCAGATGCGGTCGGGGAAAAACTGTTTTTT
V: TRBV19; D: NA; J: TRBJ1-4; size: NA; CDR3: CASSIGSSLPSYNEKLFF; DNA: TGTGCCAGTAGTATCGGGTCTTCCCTCCCATCCTATAATGAAAAACTGTTTTTT
V: TRBV4-3; D: TRBD2; J: TRBJ2-3; size: few; CDR3: CASSQLAVSTDTQYF; DNA: TGCGCCAGCAGCCAACTAGCGGTTAGCACAGATACGCAGTATTTT
V: TRBV6-2/TRBV6-3; D: NA; J: TRBJ2-5; size: NA; CDR3: CASSYMEGLRETQYF; DNA: TGTGCCAGCAGTTACATGGAGGGCCTCAGAGAGACCCAGTACTTC
V: TRBV6-1; D: NA; J: TRBJ2-1; size: few; CDR3: CASFASRTYNEQFF; DNA: TGTGCCAGCTTTGCCAGTAGGACCTACAATGAGCAGTTCTTC
V: TRBV20-1; D: NA; J: TRBJ2-1; size: NA; CDR3: CSARVLGLPYNEQFF; DNA: TGCAGTGCTAGAGTGCTGGGTTTACCCTACAATGAGCAGTTCTTC
V: TRBV5-8; D: NA; J: TRBJ2-2; size: NA; CDR3: CASSLVGRGIGELFF; DNA: TGTGCCAGCAGCTTGGTAGGGCGAGGGATCGGGGAGCTGTTTTTT
V: TRBV7-6; D: NA; J: TRBJ1-3; size: few; CDR3: CASSGKAGNTIYF; DNA: TGTGCCAGCAGCGGAAAGGCAGGAAACACCATATATTTT
V: TRBV6-1; D: NA; J: TRBJ2-1; size: NA; CDR3: CASSAGPFNEQFF; DNA: TGTGCCAGCAGTGCCGGGCCATTCAATGAGCAGTTCTTC
V: TRBV18; D: NA; J: TRBJ2-1; size: NA; CDR3: CASSPTEAYNEQFF; DNA: TGTGCCAGCTCACCTACAGAAGCCTACAATGAGCAGTTCTTC
V: TRBV5-1; D: NA; J: TRBJ1-5; size: NA; CDR3: CASSLDGGRGNQPQHF; DNA: TGCGCCAGCAGCCTGGATGGGGGACGAGGAAATCAGCCCCAGCATTTT
V: TRBV10-3; D: TRBD2; J: TRBJ2-1; size: NA; CDR3: CAISEAGLFYNEQFF; DNA: TGTGCCATCAGTGAGGCGGGACTATTCTACAATGAGCAGTTCTTC
V: TRBV5-1; D: TRBD1; J: TRBJ2-5; size: NA; CDR3: CASSLGQGVQETQYF; DNA: TGCGCCAGCAGCTTGGGACAGGGGGTTCAAGAGACCCAGTACTTC
V: TRBV5-6; D: TRBD1; J: TRBJ2-7; size: NA; CDR3: CASSPGDRDSYEQYF; DNA: TGTGCCAGCAGCCCTGGGGACAGGGACTCCTACGAGCAGTACTTC